This TCR beta chain was sequenced for a study of cytomegalovirus exposure and HLA in healthy donors. 60 Vbeta and 13 Jbeta primers were used in PCR. Measured with immunoSEQ multiplex PCR; TCRdb has only the in-frame clones, and not every one. The profile shows about 200,000 clones, 85% of them singletons. Whole-study results and caveats: One later analysis reportedly identified an Asian-associated ancestry cluster that showed fewer N-insertions than the roughly 720-donor mean.

As concerns this clone: What it binds is not known.

V was shortened by 4 bases and J by 1 base, with 14 bases between the two germline ends. Germline CDR1 and CDR2: KGHSY and FQNENV. The CDR3 spans 16 residues. This receptor was taken from a woman aged 45-59 years in good health and CMV-seronegative. The sample was PBMCs. The chain recombines TRBV16 with TRBJ2-4; perhaps TRBD2 as D (5 bases). In nucleotides, the CDR3 is TGTGCCAGCAGCCCCGGGGAGCCTGTGGCCAAAAACATTCAGTACTTC. Translation: CASSPGEPVAKNIQYF.